This T cell receptor beta chain was recorded in a study of monozygotic twins with inflammatory bowel disease. General study results and limits: Separate T cell subtypes could not be resolved from one another.

There were 3,000 to 4,000 ng of total RNA used for each TCR library. Amplification used two nested PCRs: 16 cycles, then about 10 cycles, on TCRalpha/TCRbeta cDNA. TCRdb reprocessed the 5' RACE reads and stores each CDR3 protein as one record, lacking DNA. The listing contains about 110,000 distinct CDR3 sequences. With regard to this clonotype: Antigen specificity is unknown.

Germline loops: CDR1 SNHLY, CDR2 FYNNEI. The CDR3 loop spans 15 amino acids. V gene TRBV2 combines with J gene TRBJ2-1; TCRdb indicates TRBD1, and absent DNA this call remains unverified. The sequence was collected from a human donor with ulcerative colitis or Crohn's disease, or a healthy co-twin of an affected twin (not recorded which). What was sequenced was blood. This CDR3 reads CASSEVGQAYNEQFF.